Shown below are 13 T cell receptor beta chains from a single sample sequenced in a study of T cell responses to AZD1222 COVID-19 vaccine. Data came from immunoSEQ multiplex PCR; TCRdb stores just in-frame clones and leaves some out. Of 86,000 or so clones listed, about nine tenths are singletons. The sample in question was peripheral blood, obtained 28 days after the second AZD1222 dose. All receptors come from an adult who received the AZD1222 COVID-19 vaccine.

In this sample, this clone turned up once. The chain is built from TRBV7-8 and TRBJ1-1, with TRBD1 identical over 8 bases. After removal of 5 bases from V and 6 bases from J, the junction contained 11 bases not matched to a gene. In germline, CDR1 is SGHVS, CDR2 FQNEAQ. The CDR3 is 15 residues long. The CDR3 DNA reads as TGTGCCAGCAGCATCGGACAGGGAGGGTCTCCTGAAGCTTTCTTT. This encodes CASSIGQGGSPEAFF.

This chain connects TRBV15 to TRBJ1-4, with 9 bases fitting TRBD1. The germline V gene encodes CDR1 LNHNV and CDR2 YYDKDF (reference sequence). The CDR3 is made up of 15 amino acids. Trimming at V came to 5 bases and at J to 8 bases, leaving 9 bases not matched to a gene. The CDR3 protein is CATSPRVGQGEKLFF. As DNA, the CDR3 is TGTGCCACCAGCCCGCGGGTAGGACAGGGGGAAAAACTGTTTTTT.

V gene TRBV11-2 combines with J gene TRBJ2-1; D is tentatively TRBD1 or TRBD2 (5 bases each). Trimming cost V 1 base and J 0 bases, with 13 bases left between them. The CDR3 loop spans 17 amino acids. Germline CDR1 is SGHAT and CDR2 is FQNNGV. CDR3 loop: CASSLGLYGGSYNEQFF. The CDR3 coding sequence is TGTGCCAGCAGCTTAGGTCTATATGGGGGCTCCTACAATGAGCAGTTCTTC. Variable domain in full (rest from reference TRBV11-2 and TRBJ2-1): EAGVAQSPRYKIIEKRQSVAFWCNPISGHATLYWYQQILGQGPKLLIQFQNNGVVDDSQLPKDRFSAERLKGVDSTLKIQPAKLEDSAVYLCASSLGLYGGSYNEQFFGPGTRLTVL.

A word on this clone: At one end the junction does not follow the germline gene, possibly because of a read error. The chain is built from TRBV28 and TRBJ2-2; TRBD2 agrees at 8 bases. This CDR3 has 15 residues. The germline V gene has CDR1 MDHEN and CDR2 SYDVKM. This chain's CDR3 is CASNLAGSGTGELFF. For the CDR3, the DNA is TGTGCCAGCAATTTAGCGGGATCGGGCACCGGGGAGCTGTTTTTT.

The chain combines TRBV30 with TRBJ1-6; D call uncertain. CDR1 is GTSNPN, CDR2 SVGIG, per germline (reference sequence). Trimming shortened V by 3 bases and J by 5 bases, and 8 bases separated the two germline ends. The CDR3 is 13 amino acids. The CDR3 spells CAWSAGNNSPLHF. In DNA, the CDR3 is TGTGCCTGGAGCGCCGGGAATAATTCACCCCTCCACTTT.

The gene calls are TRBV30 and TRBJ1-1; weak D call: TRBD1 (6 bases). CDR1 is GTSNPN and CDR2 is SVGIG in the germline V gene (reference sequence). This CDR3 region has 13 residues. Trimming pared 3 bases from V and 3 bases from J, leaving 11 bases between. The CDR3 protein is CAWRPNRDTEAFF. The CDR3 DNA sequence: TGTGCCTGGAGACCAAACAGGGACACTGAAGCTTTCTTT.

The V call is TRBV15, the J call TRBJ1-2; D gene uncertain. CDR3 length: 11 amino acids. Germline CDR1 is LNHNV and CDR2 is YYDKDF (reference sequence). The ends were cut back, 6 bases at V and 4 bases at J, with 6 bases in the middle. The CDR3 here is CATSLPYGYTF. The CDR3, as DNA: TGTGCCACCAGTCTCCCCTATGGCTACACCTTC.

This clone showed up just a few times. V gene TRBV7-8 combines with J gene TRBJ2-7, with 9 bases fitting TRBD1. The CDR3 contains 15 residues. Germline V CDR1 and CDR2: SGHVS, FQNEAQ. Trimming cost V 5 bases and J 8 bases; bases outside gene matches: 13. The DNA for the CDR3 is TGTGCCAGCAGCCTCACCCCGGGACAGGGAGAGAAGCAGTACTTC. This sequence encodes CASSLTPGQGEKQYF.

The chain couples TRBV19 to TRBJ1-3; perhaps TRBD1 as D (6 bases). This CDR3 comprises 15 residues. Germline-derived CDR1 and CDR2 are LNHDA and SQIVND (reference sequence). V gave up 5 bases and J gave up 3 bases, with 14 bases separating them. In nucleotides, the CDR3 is TGTGCCAGTAGTGTAAACCGGGACAATGGAAACACCATATATTTT. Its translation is CASSVNRDNGNTIYF.

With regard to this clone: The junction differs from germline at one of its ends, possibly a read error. The CDR3 coding sequence is TGTGCCAGCAGCCTCACCCGGGAGATGTCATTC. Translated, it gives CASSLTREMSF. The chain joins TRBV6-2 or TRBV6-3 to TRBJ2-7; a possible D gene is TRBD2 (6 bases). This CDR3 spans 11 amino acids. CDR1 is MNHEY, CDR2 SVGEGT, per germline.

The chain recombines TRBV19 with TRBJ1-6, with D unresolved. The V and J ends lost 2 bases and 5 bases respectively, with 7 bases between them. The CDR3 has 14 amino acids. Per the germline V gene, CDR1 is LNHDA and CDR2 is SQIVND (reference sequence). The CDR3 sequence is CASSITANNSPLHF. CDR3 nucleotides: TGTGCCAGTAGTATAACAGCCAATAATTCACCCCTCCACTTT.

CDR3 coding DNA: TGCGCCAGCAGTTTAGACAGGGGGCAGGGAGATACGCAGTATTTT. Its translation: CASSLDRGQGDTQYF. The V gene is TRBV4-3, the J gene TRBJ2-3, with 10 bases lining up with TRBD1. Germline V gives CDR1 LGHNA, CDR2 YSLEER. J was trimmed by 5 bases and V by 6 bases; bases with no gene match: 8. The CDR3 has 15 residues.

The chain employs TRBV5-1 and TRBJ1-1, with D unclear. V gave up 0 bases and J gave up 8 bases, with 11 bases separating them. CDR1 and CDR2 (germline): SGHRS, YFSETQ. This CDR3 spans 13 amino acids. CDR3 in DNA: TGCGCCAGCAGCTTGGTTGGTCAACACGAAGCTTTCTTT. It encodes CASSLVGQHEAFF.